A single sample gave rise to the 32 T cell receptor beta chains below, sequenced in a study of CD8 T cells in Susac syndrome. With random hexamers, reverse transcription was performed on about 0.45 to 1 ug of RNA. MiXCR was run by TCRdb on the immunoSEQ multiplex PCR reads, yielding one entry per CDR3 protein. The data contain approximately 220,000 distinct CDR3 sequences, about 93% of them singletons. The sample comprised CD8+ T cells from PBMCs. The source is a human donor with multiple sclerosis.

The chain has TRBV12-3 or TRBV12-4 and TRBJ1-5; perhaps TRBD1 as D (6 bases). There are 19 residues in the CDR3. Trimming took 3 bases from V and 5 from J, leaving 26 bases between them. DNA of the CDR3: TGTGCCAGCAGTTTCAAATTAGGGCCAGGGGTCAAACGGGATCAGCCCCAGCATTTT. Translating gives CASSFKLGPGVKRDQPQHF.

This clonotype has just one count. V usage is TRBV7-9 and J usage is TRBJ2-1; D unclear. The CDR3 runs to 11 residues. Deletions cut 2 bases from V and 10 bases from J, with 6 bases between. From germline, CDR1 is SEHNR and CDR2 FQNEAQ (reference sequence). The DNA for the CDR3 is TGTGCCAGCAGCTTACCGGGCGAGCAGTTCTTC. Its translation is CASSLPGEQFF.

V and J are TRBV29-1 and TRBJ2-7; 9 bases are shared with TRBD1. Germline V gene lookup returns CDR1 SQVTM and CDR2 ANQGSEA. The CDR3 has 15 amino acids. The V segment lost 0 bases and the J segment 4 bases; nucleotides outside the gene matches: 7. CDR3 sequence (DNA): TGCAGCGTTGAAGAGGCTGGGACAGGGCTATACGAGCAGTACTTC. It is translated as CSVEEAGTGLYEQYF.

The rearrangement uses TRBV7-8 and TRBJ1-4, with D hard to call. Germline lookup yields CDR1 SGHVS and CDR2 FQNEAQ. Trimming left V 3 bases short and J 0 bases short, with 14 bases between. CDR3 length: 17 residues. Here the CDR3 reads CASSLAAGPTTNEKLFF. For the CDR3, the DNA is TGTGCCAGCAGCTTGGCTGCTGGCCCCACAACTAATGAAAAACTGTTTTTT. Filled out from reference TRBV7-8 and TRBJ1-4, the complete variable domain reads GAGVSQSPRYKVAKRGQDVALRCDPISGHVSLFWYQQALGQGPEFLTYFQNEAQLDKSGLPSDRFFAERPEGSVSTLKIQRTQQEDSAVYLCASSLAAGPTTNEKLFFGSGTQLSVL.

The genes are TRBV15 and TRBJ2-5; 11 bases agree with TRBD2. With V trimmed by 4 bases and J by 5 bases, 3 bases remained unmatched. The CDR3 consists of 14 residues. The germline V gene encodes CDR1 LNHNV and CDR2 YYDKDF (reference sequence). CDR3 DNA sequence: TGTGCCACCAGCACCCGGACTAGCGGGGAGACCCAGTACTTC. Its translation: CATSTRTSGETQYF.

The genes are TRBV9 and TRBJ1-5; D is unresolved. The CDR3 consists of 15 residues. The V gene lost 0 bases and the J gene lost 3 bases, with 10 bases spanning the gap. CDR1 SGDLS and CDR2 YYNGEE come from the germline V gene. As DNA, the CDR3 is TGTGCCAGCAGCGTAGACGGGCAGCTCAATCAGCCCCAGCATTTT. Its protein is CASSVDGQLNQPQHF. The full variable domain, in which reference TRBV9 and TRBJ1-5 provide the parts outside the CDR3, is DSGVTQTPKHLITATGQRVTLRCSPRSGDLSVYWYQQSLDQGLQFLIQYYNGEERAKGNILERFSAQQFPDLHSELNLSSLELGDSALYFCASSVDGQLNQPQHFGDGTRLSIL.

The chain couples TRBV7-9 to TRBJ2-7, with TRBD1 matching 7 bases. V trimming: 0 bases; J trimming: 5 bases; junction bases outside the gene matches: 1. The CDR3 consists of 13 residues. From germline, CDR1 is SEHNR and CDR2 FQNEAQ (reference sequence). CDR3 bases: TGTGCCAGCAGCTTAGCCAGGGGGAACGAGCAGTACTTC. This encodes CASSLARGNEQYF.

The genes are TRBV27 and TRBJ2-7; 9 bases match TRBD2. The CDR3 covers 15 residues. CDR1 is MNHEY and CDR2 is SMNVEV in the germline V gene (reference sequence). Trimming took 6 bases from V and 7 from J; bases not matched to a gene: 13. CDR3 sequence (DNA): TGTGCCAGCAGCCTCCCGGGGACTAGCCGGGGTGAGCAGTACTTC. Its translation: CASSLPGTSRGEQYF.

The chain carries TRBV27 and TRBJ1-1, with a possible D match to TRBD1 (6 bases). The V end was cut by 0 bases, the J end by 5 bases, with 19 bases between. The CDR3 contains 17 residues. Germline CDR1 MNHEY, CDR2 SMNVEV (reference sequence). The CDR3 coding sequence is TGTGCCAGCAGTTTATCCCCGACAGGCAGGGAATTAACTGAAGCTTTCTTT. It is translated as CASSLSPTGRELTEAFF.

This rearrangement joins TRBV19 to TRBJ1-2, with 8 bases lining up with TRBD1. V lost 7 bases, J lost 4 bases, and 8 bases stayed unmatched. CDR1 LNHDA and CDR2 SQIVND come from the germline V gene (reference sequence). The CDR3 is made up of 14 amino acids. The chain's CDR3 is CASTPGGEPYGYTF. CDR3 DNA sequence: TGTGCCAGTACCCCAGGGGGCGAACCCTATGGCTACACCTTC.

This clonotype appeared once. This chain uses TRBV20-1 with TRBJ1-1; 8 positions agree with TRBD1. This CDR3 contains 13 residues. Germline trimming cut 3 bases from V and 5 bases from J; bases unmatched to any gene: 5. Per germline, CDR1 DFQATT and CDR2 SNEGSKA (reference sequence). CDR3 residues: CSARFWTGTEAFF. The DNA for the CDR3 is TGCAGTGCTAGGTTCTGGACAGGGACTGAAGCTTTCTTT.

The V gene is TRBV19, the J gene TRBJ2-5; D remains ambiguous. The germline V gene encodes CDR1 LNHDA and CDR2 SQIVND (reference sequence). This CDR3 is built from 13 residues. Trimming pared 8 bases from V and 4 bases from J, leaving 14 bases between. DNA of the CDR3: TGTGCCAGTTGGTCCCCTCAGCGAGAGACCCAGTACTTC. Its protein is CASWSPQRETQYF. The variable domain in full, completed from reference TRBV19 and TRBJ2-5, reads DGGITQSPKYLFRKEGQNVTLSCEQNLNHDAMYWYRQDPGQGLRLIYYSQIVNDFQKGDIAEGYSVSREKKESFPLTVTSAQKNPTAFYLCASWSPQRETQYFGPGTRLLVL.

The gene calls are TRBV20-1 and TRBJ2-7; a weak D match, TRBD2 (6 bases). CDR3 size: 13 residues. CDR1 is DFQATT and CDR2 is SNEGSKA in the germline V gene (reference sequence). Trimming removed 7 bases at V and 1 base at J, with 14 bases between. Here the CDR3 reads CSVRDSFSYEQYF. Here the CDR3 DNA reads TGCAGTGTGAGGGACTCGTTTTCCTACGAGCAGTACTTC.

The genes are TRBV30 and TRBJ2-1; 10 bases match TRBD1. The CDR3 runs to 15 residues. From germline, CDR1 is GTSNPN and CDR2 SVGIG (reference sequence). V dropped 1 base and J dropped 9; count of bases not matched to a gene: 9. The CDR3 DNA reads as TGTGCCTGGAGTGGTACCGGGACAGGGGTTCCTGAGCAGTTCTTC. It translates to CAWSGTGTGVPEQFF.

CDR3 DNA sequence: TGTGCCAGCAGCGCAGAGGGGGCAGGGCGCAATGAGCAGTTCTTC. Translation: CASSAEGAGRNEQFF. The chain uses TRBV9 and TRBJ2-1; 7 positions match TRBD1. Germline-derived CDR1 and CDR2 are SGDLS and YYNGEE. The CDR3 loop spans 15 amino acids. The V segment lost 3 bases and the J segment 6 bases; nucleotides outside the gene matches: 9.

This chain uses TRBV3-1 with TRBJ1-5, with unresolved D. The CDR3 consists of 12 residues. Germline CDR1 is LGHDT and CDR2 is YNNKEL (reference sequence). V shed 6 bases and J shed 7 bases, with 10 bases lying between them. The CDR3 reads CASSETGQPQHF. CDR3 bases: TGTGCCAGCAGTGAGACGGGCCAGCCCCAGCATTTT.

The chain carries TRBV3-1 and TRBJ2-1, with 10 bases matching TRBD2. The CDR3 is made up of 16 amino acids. The V gene's germline CDR1 is LGHDT and CDR2 YNNKEL (reference sequence). V shed 0 bases, J shed 7 bases, and the junction held 6 bases outside the gene matches. The CDR3 loop reads CASSQEKREGRNEQFF. CDR3 nucleotides: TGTGCCAGCAGCCAAGAAAAGCGGGAGGGTAGGAATGAGCAGTTCTTC.

The chain combines TRBV6-2 or TRBV6-3 with TRBJ2-1, with TRBD2 as a possible D gene (5 bases). The CDR3 covers 15 residues. Germline CDR1 is MNHEY and CDR2 is SVGEGT. V lost 7 bases and J 2 bases, leaving 15 bases between the germline ends. The CDR3 protein is CASNTRANPYNEQFF. CDR3 DNA sequence: TGTGCCAGCAATACGAGGGCCAACCCCTACAATGAGCAGTTCTTC.

The CDR3 DNA reads as TGTGCCATCCTTCCCTACGAGCAGTACTTC. Protein product: CAILPYEQYF. This chain connects TRBV7-9 to TRBJ2-7; D remains unclear. The CDR3 spans 10 residues. V lost 10 bases and J lost 2, with 6 bases in between. Germline CDR1 SEHNR, CDR2 FQNEAQ (reference sequence).

The chain joins TRBV4-1 to TRBJ2-3; D possibly corresponds to TRBD1 (5 bases). The CDR3 sequence is 14 residues long. The germline V and J ends were trimmed by 3 bases and 0 bases, with 7 bases remaining between them. Germline assignment: CDR1 MGHRA and CDR2 YSYEKL. CDR3 in amino acids: CASSQDTSTDTQYF. CDR3 bases: TGCGCCAGCAGCCAGGACACTAGCACAGATACGCAGTATTTT.

The V gene is TRBV6-6, the J gene TRBJ1-1; D gene unclear. Deletions cut 5 bases from V and 0 bases from J, with 10 bases between. The germline CDR1 and CDR2 sequences are MNHNY and SVGAGI (reference sequence). The CDR3 is 14 residues long. CDR3 sequence: CASSQDPMNTEAFF. DNA for the CDR3: TGTGCCAGCAGTCAGGATCCCATGAACACTGAAGCTTTCTTT.

This chain joins TRBV12-3 or TRBV12-4 and TRBJ2-3; D is perhaps TRBD2 (5 bases). Trimming took 6 bases from V and 8 from J, leaving 6 bases between them. The CDR3 spans 10 residues. CDR3: CASRAGTQYF. DNA of the CDR3: TGTGCCAGCAGGGCGGGTACGCAGTATTTT.

This clonotype was observed a single time. V gene TRBV19 combines with J gene TRBJ1-5; possible D gene TRBD1, 5 bases. Germline values: CDR1 LNHDA, CDR2 SQIVND (reference sequence). This CDR3 comprises 15 residues. Trimming removed 7 bases from V and 5 bases from J, with 18 bases in between. CDR3 residues: CASTPEWGYDQPQHF. DNA for the CDR3: TGTGCCAGTACCCCCGAATGGGGGTACGATCAGCCCCAGCATTTT.

This rearrangement joins TRBV25-1 to TRBJ1-6, with D hard to call. This CDR3 has 13 amino acids. Per germline, CDR1 MGHDK and CDR2 SYGVNS. V was clipped by 6 bases and J by 9 bases, with 12 bases between them. CDR3 sequence (DNA): TGTGCCAGCAGCCTAGAGGTCGGTTCACCCCTCCACTTT. Its protein product is CASSLEVGSPLHF.

The rearrangement uses TRBV13 and TRBJ2-6; D unresolved. Germline CDR1 is PRHDT and CDR2 is FYEKMQ (reference sequence). CDR3 length equals 15 residues. V lost 5 bases, J lost 0 bases, and 8 bases lay in between. The CDR3 protein is CASSSRSSGANVLTF. The CDR3 DNA follows: TGTGCCAGCAGCAGCAGGAGCTCTGGGGCCAACGTCCTGACTTTC.

The chain has TRBV7-9 and TRBJ2-5, with 7 bases identical to TRBD1. Germline V CDR1 and CDR2: SEHNR, FQNEAQ (reference sequence). Trimming removed 3 bases from V and 4 bases from J; junction bases left unmatched: 5. CDR3 length equals 14 residues. The DNA of the CDR3 is TGTGCCAGCAGCTTTACCACAGGGGCAGAGACCCAGTACTTC. It specifies CASSFTTGAETQYF.

This clonotype was seen a single time. V is TRBV15 and J is TRBJ2-3; D is unresolved. Germline V CDR1 and CDR2: LNHNV, YYDKDF (reference sequence). V shed 0 bases and J shed 0 bases, with 7 bases lying between them. This CDR3 spans 15 amino acids. CDR3 loop: CATSRDSGSTDTQYF. In DNA form, the CDR3 reads TGTGCCACCAGCAGAGATTCGGGTAGCACAGATACGCAGTATTTT.

This clonotype was found once. The chain is built from TRBV30 and TRBJ2-5; no clear D. Per germline, CDR1 GTSNPN and CDR2 SVGIG (reference sequence). Trimming stripped 0 bases from V and 3 bases from J, with 8 bases between. This CDR3 has 13 residues. This CDR3 reads CAWSVDSKETQYF. The CDR3 bases are TGTGCCTGGAGTGTTGACTCAAAAGAGACCCAGTACTTC.

The chain carries TRBV12-3 or TRBV12-4 and TRBJ2-2, with no clear D. Trimming took 2 bases from V and 4 from J, leaving 14 bases between them. This CDR3 spans 16 amino acids. The chain's CDR3 is CASSLFASFFTGELFF. Here the CDR3 DNA reads TGTGCCAGCAGTTTATTCGCGTCATTCTTCACCGGGGAGCTGTTTTTT.

The gene calls are TRBV19 and TRBJ1-1; possibly TRBD1 for D (5 bases). The CDR3 is 12 residues long. V lost 5 bases to trimming and J lost 10 bases, with 14 bases between them. Germline lookup yields CDR1 LNHDA and CDR2 SQIVND (reference sequence). The CDR3 here is CASSPARGRAFF. CDR3 nucleotides: TGTGCCAGTAGTCCCGCCCGGGGGAGAGCTTTCTTT.

The rearrangement joins TRBV7-8 to TRBJ2-5, with 7 bases lining up with TRBD1. In germline, CDR1 is SGHVS, CDR2 FQNEAQ. V shed 5 bases, J shed 2 bases, and the junction held 5 bases outside the gene matches. This CDR3 is built from 14 residues. CDR3 sequence: CASSVWTGQETQYF. Written as DNA, the CDR3 is TGTGCCAGCAGCGTCTGGACAGGACAAGAGACCCAGTACTTC.

The count of this clonotype is one. The chain has TRBV12-3 or TRBV12-4 and TRBJ2-2; no reliable D call. This CDR3 contains 16 residues. Trimming removed 3 bases from V and 3 bases from J, with 14 bases in between. CDR3 in amino acids: CASSFRIGSYTGELFF. The CDR3 DNA reads as TGTGCCAGCAGTTTCAGAATTGGCAGTTACACCGGGGAGCTGTTTTTT.